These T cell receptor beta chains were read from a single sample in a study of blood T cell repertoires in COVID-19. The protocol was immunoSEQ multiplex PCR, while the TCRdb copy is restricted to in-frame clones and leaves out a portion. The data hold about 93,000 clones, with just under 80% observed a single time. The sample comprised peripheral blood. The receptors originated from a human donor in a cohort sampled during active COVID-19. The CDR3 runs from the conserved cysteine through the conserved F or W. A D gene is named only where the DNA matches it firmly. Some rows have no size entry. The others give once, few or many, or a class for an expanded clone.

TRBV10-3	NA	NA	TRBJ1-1	CASRTETEAFF	TGTGCCAGCCGAACAGAGACTGAAGCTTTCTTT
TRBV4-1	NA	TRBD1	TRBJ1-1	CASSRTGGDTEAFF	TGCGCCAGCAGCCGAACAGGGGGGGACACTGAAGCTTTCTTT
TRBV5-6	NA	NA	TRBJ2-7	CASSLGEGAYEQYF	TGTGCCAGCAGCTTGGGGGAGGGGGCCTACGAGCAGTACTTC
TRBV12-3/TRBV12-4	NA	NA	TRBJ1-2	CASSLGRVNGYTF	TGTGCCAGCAGTTTGGGCAGGGTGAATGGCTACACCTTC
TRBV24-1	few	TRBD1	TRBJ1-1	CATQGAEAVNTEAFF	TGTGCCACTCAGGGGGCCGAGGCAGTGAACACTGAAGCTTTCTTT
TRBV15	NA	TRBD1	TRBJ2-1	CATNRPGTGYNEQFF	TGTGCCACCAACAGACCAGGGACAGGGTACAATGAGCAGTTCTTC
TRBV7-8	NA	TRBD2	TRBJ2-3	CASSFLAGAPDTQYF	TGTGCCAGCAGTTTTTTAGCGGGAGCCCCAGATACGCAGTATTTT
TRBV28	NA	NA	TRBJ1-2	CASRSTGDYGYTF	TGTGCCAGCAGGTCGACAGGAGACTATGGCTACACCTTC
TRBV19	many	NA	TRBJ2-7	CASSYSQIYEQYF	TGTGCCAGTAGTTATTCACAGATCTACGAGCAGTACTTC
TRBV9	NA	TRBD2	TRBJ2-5	CASSVGSLAGVGQETQYF	TGTGCCAGCAGCGTAGGATCACTAGCGGGAGTCGGGCAAGAGACCCAGTACTTC
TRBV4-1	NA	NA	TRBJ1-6	CASSQDPGRAYHSPLHF	TGCGCCAGCAGCCAAGATCCCGGCAGGGCCTACCATTCACCCCTCCACTTT
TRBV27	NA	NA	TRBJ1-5	CASSRNKGANQPQHF	TGTGCCAGCAGCCGAAACAAAGGGGCGAATCAGCCCCAGCATTTT
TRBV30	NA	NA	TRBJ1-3	CAWMGTGTGNTIYF	TGTGCCTGGATGGGGACCGGGACAGGAAACACCATATATTTT
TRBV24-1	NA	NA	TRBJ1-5	CATRGAAESAQHF	TGTGCCACCAGGGGGGCAGCCGAATCAGCCCAGCATTTT
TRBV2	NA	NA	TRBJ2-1	CASKGGASYNEQFF	TGTGCCAGCAAAGGGGGGGCGTCCTACAATGAGCAGTTCTTC
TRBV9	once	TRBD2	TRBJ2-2	CASSVGTSGRALTGELFF	TGTGCCAGCAGCGTAGGGACTAGCGGGAGGGCCCTGACCGGGGAGCTGTTTTTT
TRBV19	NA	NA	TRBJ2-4	CASGTETSIAKNIQYF	TGTGCCAGTGGAACCGAAACTAGCATAGCCAAAAACATTCAGTACTTC
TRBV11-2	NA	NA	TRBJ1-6	CASSFGGSVSPLHF	TGTGCCAGCAGCTTCGGGGGAAGTGTTTCACCCCTCCACTTT